This record covers a single TCR beta chain. Germline V gene lookup returns CDR1 SQVTM and CDR2 ANQGSEA. The V and J ends lost 4 bases and 5 bases respectively, with 15 bases between them. The CDR3 covers 13 residues. Caucasian individuals from Russia who were healthy and aged 6 to 90 acted as donors. A second PCR, run for about 7 to 11 cycles, used a sample-barcoded 5' primer plus a J-beta primer mix. TCRdb re-called the 5' RACE reads through MiXCR, storing one row per CDR3 protein. The sample lists about 830,000 distinct CDR3 sequences, roughly 50% occurring once. This specimen belongs to a study of blood T cells in healthy people across ages.

The rearrangement uses TRBV29-1 and TRBJ2-7, with D perhaps TRBD2 (5 bases). Sequencing was carried out using blood. The sequence derives from a man younger than 40 in good health. The CDR3 is CSVGGSRGDEQYF. The CDR3 nucleotides are TGCAGCGTTGGAGGGTCCCGGGGAGACGAGCAGTACTTC.